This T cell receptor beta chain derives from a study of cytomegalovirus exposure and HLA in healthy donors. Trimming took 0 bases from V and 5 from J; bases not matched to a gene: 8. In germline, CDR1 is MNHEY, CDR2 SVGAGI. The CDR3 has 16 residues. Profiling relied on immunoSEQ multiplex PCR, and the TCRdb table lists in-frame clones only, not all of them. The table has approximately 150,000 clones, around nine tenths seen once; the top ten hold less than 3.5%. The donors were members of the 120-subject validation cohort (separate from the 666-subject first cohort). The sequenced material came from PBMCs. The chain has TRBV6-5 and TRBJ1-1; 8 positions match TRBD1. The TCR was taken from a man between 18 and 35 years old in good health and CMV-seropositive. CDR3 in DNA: TGTGCCAGCAGTTACTCGATACTAAGACAGGGGACTGAAGCTTTCTTT. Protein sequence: CASSYSILRQGTEAFF.